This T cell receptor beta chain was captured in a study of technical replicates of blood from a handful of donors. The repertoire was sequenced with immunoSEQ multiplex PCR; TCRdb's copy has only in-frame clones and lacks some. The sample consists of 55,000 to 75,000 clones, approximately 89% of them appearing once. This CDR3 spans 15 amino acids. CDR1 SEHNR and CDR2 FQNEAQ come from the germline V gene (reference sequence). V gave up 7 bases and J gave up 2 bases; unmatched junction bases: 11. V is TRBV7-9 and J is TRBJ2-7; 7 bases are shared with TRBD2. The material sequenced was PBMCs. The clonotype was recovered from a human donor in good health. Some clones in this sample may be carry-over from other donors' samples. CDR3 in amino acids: CASTWQRGSAYEQYF. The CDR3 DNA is TGTGCCAGCACCTGGCAGCGGGGCTCTGCCTACGAGCAGTACTTC.